This record covers a single TCR beta chain. No antigen is known for it. Primers included in the PCR were 60 Vbeta and 13 Jbeta primers. Sequencing used immunoSEQ multiplex PCR; TCRdb keeps in-frame clones, though not all of them. The table records 130,000 or so clones, more than 70% of them present only once. This specimen belongs to a study of cytomegalovirus exposure and HLA in healthy donors. Findings and caveats of the study: Cytomegalovirus association was assigned to about 150 TCR beta chains.

CDR3 size: 13 residues. Germline V lookup: CDR1 SGHDT, CDR2 YYEEEE. The junction had 4 bases not matched to a gene; V was cut back by 4 bases and J by 3 bases. Sequencing used PBMCs. The chain combines TRBV5-6 with TRBJ2-7, with TRBD2 matching over 7 bases. The clonotype was recovered from a woman aged 25 to 45 in good health and CMV-seropositive. The CDR3 loop is CASSGEGIYEQYF. The CDR3 DNA is TGTGCCAGCAGCGGGGAGGGAATCTACGAGCAGTACTTC.